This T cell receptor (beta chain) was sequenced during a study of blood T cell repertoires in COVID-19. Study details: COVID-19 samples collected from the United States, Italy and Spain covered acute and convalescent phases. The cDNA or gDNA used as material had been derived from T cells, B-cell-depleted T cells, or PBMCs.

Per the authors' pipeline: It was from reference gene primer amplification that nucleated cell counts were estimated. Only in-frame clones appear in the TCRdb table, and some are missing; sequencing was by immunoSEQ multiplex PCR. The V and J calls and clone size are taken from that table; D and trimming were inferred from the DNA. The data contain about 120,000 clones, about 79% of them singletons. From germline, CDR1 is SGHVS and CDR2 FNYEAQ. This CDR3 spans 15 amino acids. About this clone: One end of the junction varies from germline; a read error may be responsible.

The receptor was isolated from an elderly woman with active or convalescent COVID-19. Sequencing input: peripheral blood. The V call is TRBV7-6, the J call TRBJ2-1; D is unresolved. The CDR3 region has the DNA TGTGCCAACAGCTTAGGTACGGGCTCCTACAATGAGCAGTTCTTC. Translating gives CANSLGTGSYNEQFF. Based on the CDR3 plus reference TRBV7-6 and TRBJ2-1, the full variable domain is GAGVSQSPRYKVTKRGQDVALRCDPISGHVSLYWYRQALGQGPEFLTYFNYEAQQDKSGLPNDRFSAERPEGSISTLTIQRTEQRDSAMYRCANSLGTGSYNEQFFGPGTRLTVL.